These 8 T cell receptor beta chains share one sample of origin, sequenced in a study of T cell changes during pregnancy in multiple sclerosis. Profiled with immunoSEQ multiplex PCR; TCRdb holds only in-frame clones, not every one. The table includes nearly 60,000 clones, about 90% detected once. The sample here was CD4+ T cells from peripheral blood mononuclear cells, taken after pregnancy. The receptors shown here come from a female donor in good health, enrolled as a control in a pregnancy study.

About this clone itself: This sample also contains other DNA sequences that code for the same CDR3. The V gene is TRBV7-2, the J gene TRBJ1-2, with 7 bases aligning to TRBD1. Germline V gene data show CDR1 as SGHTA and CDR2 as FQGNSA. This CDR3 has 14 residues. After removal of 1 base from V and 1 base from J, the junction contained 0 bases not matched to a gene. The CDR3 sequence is CASSLGQGNYGYTF. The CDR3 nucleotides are TGTGCCAGCAGCTTAGGACAGGGTAACTATGGCTACACCTTC.

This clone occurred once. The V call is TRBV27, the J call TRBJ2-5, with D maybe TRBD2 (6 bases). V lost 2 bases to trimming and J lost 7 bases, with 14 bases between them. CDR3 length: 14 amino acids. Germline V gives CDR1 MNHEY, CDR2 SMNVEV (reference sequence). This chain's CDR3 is CASSLDQGLGTQYF. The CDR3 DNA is TGTGCCAGCAGTTTAGATCAGGGACTCGGGACCCAGTACTTC.

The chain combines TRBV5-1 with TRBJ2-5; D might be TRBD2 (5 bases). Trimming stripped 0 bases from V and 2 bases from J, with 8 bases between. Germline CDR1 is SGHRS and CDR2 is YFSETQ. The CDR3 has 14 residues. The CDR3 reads CASSLASGQETQYF. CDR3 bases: TGCGCCAGCAGCTTGGCCTCGGGGCAAGAGACCCAGTACTTC.

The CDR3 spells CASRPGQGIDGYTF. CDR3 nucleotide sequence: TGTGCCAGCAGGCCGGGACAGGGTATTGATGGCTACACCTTC. The rearrangement links TRBV2 to TRBJ1-2; 9 positions match TRBD1. V shed 6 bases, J shed 6 bases, and the junction held 8 bases outside the gene matches. Germline CDR1 is SNHLY and CDR2 is FYNNEI. This CDR3 contains 14 residues.

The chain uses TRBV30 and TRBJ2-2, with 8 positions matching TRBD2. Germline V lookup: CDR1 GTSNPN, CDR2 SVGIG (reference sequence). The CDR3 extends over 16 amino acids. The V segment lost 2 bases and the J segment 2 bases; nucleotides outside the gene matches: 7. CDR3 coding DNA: TGTGCCTGGAGTAAAGGGAGCGGGGGTAACACCGGGGAGCTGTTTTTT. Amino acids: CAWSKGSGGNTGELFF.

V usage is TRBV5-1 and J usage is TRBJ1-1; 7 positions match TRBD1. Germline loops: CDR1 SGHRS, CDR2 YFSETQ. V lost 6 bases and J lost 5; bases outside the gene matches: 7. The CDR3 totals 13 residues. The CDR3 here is CASTWQGGTEAFF. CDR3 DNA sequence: TGCGCCAGCACCTGGCAGGGGGGAACTGAAGCTTTCTTT.

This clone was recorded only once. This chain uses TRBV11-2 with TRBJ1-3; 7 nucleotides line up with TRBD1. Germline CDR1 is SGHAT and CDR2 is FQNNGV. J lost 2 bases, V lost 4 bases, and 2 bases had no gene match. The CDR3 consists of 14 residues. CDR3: CASSSTGTGNTIYF. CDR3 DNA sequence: TGTGCCAGCAGCTCGACAGGGACTGGAAACACCATATATTTT. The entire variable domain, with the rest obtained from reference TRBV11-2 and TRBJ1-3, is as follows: EAGVAQSPRYKIIEKRQSVAFWCNPISGHATLYWYQQILGQGPKLLIQFQNNGVVDDSQLPKDRFSAERLKGVDSTLKIQPAKLEDSAVYLCASSSTGTGNTIYFGEGSWLTVV.

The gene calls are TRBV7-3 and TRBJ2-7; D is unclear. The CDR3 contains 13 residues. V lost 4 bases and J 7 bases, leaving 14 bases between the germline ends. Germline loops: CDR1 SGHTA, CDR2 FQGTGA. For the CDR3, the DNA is TGTGCCAGCAGCTCCCAGCCGTCCGGGGAGCAGTACTTC. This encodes CASSSQPSGEQYF.